These 14 T cell receptor beta chains originate from one sample sequenced in a study of T cell responses to AZD1222 COVID-19 vaccine. Libraries were prepared by immunoSEQ multiplex PCR; TCRdb keeps only in-frame clonotypes and omits some of them. The table includes about 85,000 clones, about 85% detected once. The sample here was peripheral blood, taken 28 days after the second AZD1222 dose. The origin of the receptors is an adult who received the AZD1222 COVID-19 vaccine.

V usage is TRBV9 and J usage is TRBJ2-3; D might be TRBD2 (6 bases). The ends were cut back, 4 bases at V and 8 bases at J, with 26 bases in the middle. This CDR3 region has 17 residues. Per the germline V gene, CDR1 is SGDLS and CDR2 is YYNGEE. Here the CDR3 reads CASSTPALSTGEVTQYF. CDR3 coding DNA: TGTGCCAGCAGCACCCCCGCCCTTAGTACGGGGGAGGTTACGCAGTATTTT.

A few counts support this clone. This chain uses TRBV7-6 with TRBJ2-7; the match to TRBD1 covers 10 bases. In germline, CDR1 is SGHVS, CDR2 FNYEAQ. V lost 1 base to trimming and J lost 7 bases; unmatched junction nucleotides: 13. CDR3 length: 17 amino acids. CDR3 DNA sequence: TGTGCCAGCAGCTTAGGCCGGGACAGGGGATCCCCCCTGGAGCAGTACTTC. Protein: CASSLGRDRGSPLEQYF. The full variable domain, rest sourced from reference TRBV7-6 and TRBJ2-7, is GAGVSQSPRYKVTKRGQDVALRCDPISGHVSLYWYRQALGQGPEFLTYFNYEAQQDKSGLPNDRFSAERPEGSISTLTIQRTEQRDSAMYRCASSLGRDRGSPLEQYFGPGTRLTVT.

This CDR3 is CASTGLAESTDTQYF. The CDR3 nucleotides read TGTGCCAGCACCGGACTAGCGGAGAGCACAGATACGCAGTATTTT. V usage is TRBV6-5 and J usage is TRBJ2-3, with TRBD2 matching 10 bases. The germline V gene encodes CDR1 MNHEY and CDR2 SVGAGI. CDR3 length: 15 amino acids. The ends lost 7 bases at V and 0 bases at J; junction bases unmatched: 4.

The V and J genes are TRBV28 and TRBJ2-7; either TRBD1 or TRBD2 may supply D (6 bases each). The germline V gene encodes CDR1 MDHEN and CDR2 SYDVKM. The CDR3 is made up of 14 amino acids. The V gene lost 5 bases and the J gene lost 6 bases, with 17 bases spanning the gap. The CDR3 region is CASSIGGTPGEQYF. DNA of the CDR3: TGTGCCAGCAGTATCGGCGGGACACCAGGCGAGCAGTACTTC.

This clone was recorded a few times. The genes are TRBV3-1 (or the pseudogene TRBV3-2) and TRBJ1-2; D gene uncertain. Germline V CDR1 and CDR2: LGHDT, YNNKEL (reference sequence). Trimming cost V 4 bases and J 1 base, with 10 bases left between them. The CDR3 runs to 14 residues. The DNA for the CDR3 is TGTGCCAGCAGCCGGGCCGGAAGTAACTATGGCTACACCTTC. Translation: CASSRAGSNYGYTF.

The J gene is TRBJ2-7, the V gene TRBV27, with 9 bases that match TRBD2. Trimming removed 2 bases from V and 3 bases from J; junction bases left unmatched: 8. Per the germline V gene, CDR1 is MNHEY and CDR2 is SMNVEV (reference sequence). The CDR3 consists of 16 residues. CDR3 protein: CASSLGTSGYIYEQYF. CDR3 sequence (DNA): TGTGCCAGCAGTTTAGGAACTAGCGGGTATATCTACGAGCAGTACTTC.

The CDR3 sequence: CASSLVGGANEKLFF. The CDR3 nucleotides are TGTGCCAGCAGCTTAGTTGGGGGAGCTAATGAAAAACTGTTTTTT. The chain is built from TRBV7-6 and TRBJ1-4; TRBD1 is a possible D gene (5 bases). V lost 1 base to trimming and J lost 3 bases, with 9 bases between them. Germline lookup yields CDR1 SGHVS and CDR2 FNYEAQ. This CDR3 is built from 15 residues.

CDR3 in amino acids: CASSLSIAGSFYEQYF. CDR3 bases: TGTGCCAGCAGCTTATCCATAGCGGGATCATTCTACGAGCAGTACTTC. The chain uses TRBV7-8 and TRBJ2-7; 8 bases match TRBD2. CDR3 size: 16 residues. V lost 2 bases, J lost 3 bases, and 9 bases stayed unmatched. Germline CDR1 and CDR2: SGHVS and FQNEAQ. Variable domain in full (rest from reference TRBV7-8 and TRBJ2-7): GAGVSQSPRYKVAKRGQDVALRCDPISGHVSLFWYQQALGQGPEFLTYFQNEAQLDKSGLPSDRFFAERPEGSVSTLKIQRTQQEDSAVYLCASSLSIAGSFYEQYFGPGTRLTVT.

The V gene is TRBV30, the J gene TRBJ1-2; TRBD1 aligns across 10 bases. The CDR3 has 16 amino acids. Germline CDR1 and CDR2: GTSNPN and SVGIG (reference sequence). Germline trimming cut 0 bases from V and 4 bases from J; bases unmatched to any gene: 8. CDR3 amino acids: CAWSVPGTGVSYGYTF. For the CDR3, the DNA is TGTGCCTGGAGTGTGCCGGGGACAGGGGTTAGCTATGGCTACACCTTC.

V and J are TRBV6-2 or TRBV6-3 and TRBJ2-6; D may be TRBD1 (5 bases). The CDR3 is made up of 14 amino acids. With 2 bases removed from V and 3 bases from J, the gap between germline ends came to 5 bases. Germline V gene data show CDR1 as MNHEY and CDR2 as SVGEGT. The CDR3 region is CASSYRGGANVLTF. Written as DNA, the CDR3 is TGTGCCAGCAGTTACAGGGGTGGGGCCAACGTCCTGACTTTC.

The rearrangement uses TRBV6-5 and TRBJ2-3, with D possibly being TRBD1 (5 bases). This CDR3 is 15 amino acids long. Trimming pared 5 bases from V and 3 bases from J, leaving 15 bases between. Germline-derived CDR1 and CDR2 are MNHEY and SVGAGI. CDR3 sequence: CASSIGRSGTDTQYF. CDR3 coding DNA: TGTGCCAGCAGTATCGGCAGGTCAGGGACAGATACGCAGTATTTT.

J is TRBJ2-1 and V is TRBV7-3; D might be TRBD2 (6 bases). The CDR3 has 13 amino acids. Trimming pared 5 bases from V and 6 bases from J, leaving 11 bases between. The germline gives CDR1 SGHTA, CDR2 FQGTGA. This chain's CDR3 is CASSGISGNEQFF. CDR3 coding DNA: TGTGCCAGCAGCGGGATTAGCGGCAATGAGCAGTTCTTC.

The chain links TRBV7-9 to TRBJ2-2; D not resolved. The CDR3 has 16 residues. Germline CDR1 and CDR2: SEHNR and FQNEAQ (reference sequence). Trimming shortened V by 5 bases and J by 8 bases, and 21 bases separated the two germline ends. In DNA, the CDR3 is TGTGCCAGCAGCAGCAGAATATTCAGACTCCCTGGGGAGCTGTTTTTT. Protein: CASSSRIFRLPGELFF.

This sequence joins TRBV4-3 and TRBJ2-7; tentative D call: TRBD1 (7 bases). V dropped 2 bases and J dropped 4 bases, with 21 bases sitting between them. The CDR3 is 17 amino acids. Germline values: CDR1 LGHNA, CDR2 YSLEER. The CDR3 loop is CASSQTVGRGRTYEQYF. The CDR3 nucleotides are TGCGCCAGCAGCCAAACTGTTGGCAGGGGGAGGACATACGAGCAGTACTTC.